Each of the 20 T cell receptor beta chains below was sequenced from the same sample in a study of human T cells and chemical hapten exposure. Documented time point: patch test 3, about 24 weeks after DPC sensitization. Documented treatment: therapeutic diphenylcyclopropenone sensitization with weekly scalp DPC. TCRdb re-analysed the RACE reads in MiXCR, keeping a single row per CDR3 protein. The table shows about 82,000 distinct CDR3 sequences, with 10% to 15% occurring only once. This sample comprised whole blood, obtained in connection with sensitization to the hapten diphenylcyclopropenone (DPC). All receptors derive from a woman aged 50 to 60 with alopecia areata. Some clones in this sample may be carry-over from other donors' samples.

CDR3 protein: CASSRGPYNEQFF. CDR3 sequence (DNA): TGTGCCAGCAGTAGGGGACCCTACAATGAGCAGTTCTTC. The rearrangement links TRBV6-1 to TRBJ2-1; perhaps D is TRBD1 or TRBD2 (5 bases each). CDR3 length: 13 amino acids. V was pared by 5 bases and J by 2 bases, with 7 bases between. Germline V gives CDR1 MNHNS, CDR2 SASEGT.

In its sample, this clonotype was seen a few times. This chain joins TRBV18 and TRBJ1-4; a possible D gene is TRBD1 (5 bases). CDR3 length equals 14 residues. CDR1 KGHSH and CDR2 LQKENI come from the germline V gene. The germline V and J ends were trimmed by 1 base and 7 bases, with 10 bases remaining between them. The CDR3 protein is CASSPRQGGEKLFF. CDR3 nucleotide sequence: TGTGCCAGCTCACCACGGCAGGGTGGTGAAAAACTGTTTTTT.

The V call is TRBV29-1, the J call TRBJ2-5, with 7 bases that match TRBD1. Germline V CDR1 and CDR2: SQVTM, ANQGSEA. Trimming at V came to 6 bases and at J to 3 bases, leaving 10 bases not matched to a gene. CDR3 length: 14 amino acids. CDR3 protein: CSVDWTGAEETQYF. In nucleotides, the CDR3 is TGCAGCGTGGACTGGACAGGAGCCGAAGAGACCCAGTACTTC.

The rearrangement joins TRBV10-3 to TRBJ2-1; TRBD2 agrees at 9 bases. The J segment lost 8 bases and the V segment lost 10 bases, leaving 12 bases of the junction unmatched. The CDR3 loop spans 14 amino acids. Looked up from germline, CDR1 is ENHRY and CDR2 is SYGVKD. CDR3 nucleotide sequence: TGTGCCACGCTCCCCGCGGGAGGGGGTTATGAGCAGTTCTTC. Translation gives CATLPAGGGYEQFF.

This clonotype occurred a few times. The CDR3 region has the DNA TGTGCCAGCAGTTTAGTAATCTACGAGCAGTACTTC. This encodes CASSLVIYEQYF. The gene calls are TRBV12-3 or TRBV12-4 and TRBJ2-7; D remains ambiguous. Trimming left V 1 base short and J 3 bases short, with 4 bases between. The CDR3 runs to 12 residues.

This clonotype has a handful of counts. CDR3 region: CSTTYWSSYNEQFF. In DNA, the CDR3 is TGCAGCACTACATACTGGAGCTCCTACAATGAGCAGTTCTTC. J is TRBJ2-1 and V is TRBV29-1; D unclear. The CDR3 has 14 amino acids. The germline CDR1 and CDR2 sequences are SQVTM and ANQGSEA. V was clipped by 8 bases and J by 0 bases, with 14 bases between them.

In its sample, this clonotype was seen a few times. CDR3 DNA: TGTGCCAGCAGTGCCGGGCCGGGGAGCGGTAGCCCCCAGTTCTTC. Translation gives CASSAGPGSGSPQFF. The genes are TRBV6-1 and TRBJ2-1, with TRBD2 as a possible D gene (5 bases). Germline V gives CDR1 MNHNS, CDR2 SASEGT. The CDR3 spans 15 residues. The V and J ends lost 4 bases and 13 bases respectively, with 23 bases between them.

The sample holds a few counts of this clonotype. The genes are TRBV6-5 and TRBJ2-5; 13 bases are shared with TRBD2. Germline values: CDR1 MNHEY, CDR2 SVGAGI. V shed 6 bases and J 2 bases; nucleotides not matched to a gene: 6. CDR3 size: 16 residues. CDR3 sequence (DNA): TGTGCCAGCAGCAAAACTAGCGGGAGGGGGCAAGAGACCCAGTACTTC. This translates into CASSKTSGRGQETQYF.

The chain has TRBV25-1 and TRBJ1-2; D unclear. Germline values: CDR1 MGHDK, CDR2 SYGVNS. There are 16 residues in the CDR3. Trimming removed 5 bases at V and 10 bases at J, with 26 bases between. The CDR3: CASSFVESVKNPTYTF. The CDR3 coding sequence is TGTGCCAGCAGTTTCGTCGAGTCAGTAAAAAATCCCACCTACACCTTC.

Only a few counts were recorded for this clonotype. This sequence joins TRBV18 and TRBJ2-1, with D perhaps matching TRBD1 (5 bases). Germline V CDR1 and CDR2: KGHSH, LQKENI. Trimming took 5 bases from V and 10 from J, leaving 18 bases between them. The CDR3 length is 14 residues. This chain's CDR3 is CASSSIIRELEQFF. The CDR3 DNA sequence: TGTGCCAGCTCATCAATCATCAGGGAATTGGAGCAGTTCTTC. The variable domain in full, with the rest retrieved from reference TRBV18 and TRBJ2-1, is NAGVMQNPRHLVRRRGQEARLRCSPMKGHSHVYWYRQLPEEGLKFMVYLQKENIIDESGMPKERFSAEFPKEGPSILRIQQVVRGDSAAYFCASSSIIRELEQFFGPGTRLTVL.

Notes on this clonotype: Possible read error: a much larger clone is one base away. V gene TRBV7-2 combines with J gene TRBJ2-3; unclear D gene. Germline V CDR1 and CDR2: SGHTA, FQGNSA. CDR3 length equals 11 residues. CDR3 nucleotides: TGTGTCAGCAGCTTAGCAGATACGCAGTATTTT. Translated: CVSSLADTQYF.

The V call is TRBV11-2, the J call TRBJ2-5, with 12 bases fitting TRBD2. The germline gives CDR1 SGHAT, CDR2 FQNNGV. This CDR3 has 19 amino acids. The trim removed 0 bases at V and 4 bases at J, leaving 12 bases unmatched. CDR3 amino acids: CASSLDFRLAGGPGETQYF. The DNA for the CDR3 is TGTGCCAGCAGCTTAGACTTTCGTCTAGCGGGAGGGCCGGGAGAGACCCAGTACTTC. The complete variable domain, with remaining parts taken from reference TRBV11-2 and TRBJ2-5, reads EAGVAQSPRYKIIEKRQSVAFWCNPISGHATLYWYQQILGQGPKLLIQFQNNGVVDDSQLPKDRFSAERLKGVDSTLKIQPAKLEDSAVYLCASSLDFRLAGGPGETQYFGPGTRLLVL.

This clonotype has ten or more counts. The chain employs TRBV20-1 and TRBJ2-2; 8 bases agree with TRBD2. Trimming took 5 bases from V and 5 from J; bases not matched to a gene: 13. The CDR3 is 16 residues long. Germline lookup yields CDR1 DFQATT and CDR2 SNEGSKA (reference sequence). CDR3 nucleotides: TGCAGTGCTCGGCCTTATCCGGGACTAGGGACCGGGGAGCTGTTTTTT. This encodes CSARPYPGLGTGELFF.

There are many counts of this clonotype. The rearrangement links TRBV14 to TRBJ2-1; D unclear. Germline loops: CDR1 SGHDN, CDR2 FVKESK. The CDR3 runs to 16 residues. The ends were cut back, 0 bases at V and 10 bases at J, with 19 bases in the middle. The CDR3, as DNA: TGTGCCAGCAGCCAAGAGGCCGCAACCCCCCTTGTGGAGCAGTTCTTC. Translating gives CASSQEAATPLVEQFF.

The sample holds many counts of this clonotype. The rearrangement joins TRBV9 to TRBJ2-3; 14 nucleotides match TRBD2. The germline V gene encodes CDR1 SGDLS and CDR2 YYNGEE. CDR3 length equals 16 residues. V trimming: 2 bases; J trimming: 6 bases; junction bases outside the gene matches: 5. CDR3 sequence: CASSVGLAGVDDTQYF. The DNA for the CDR3 is TGTGCCAGCAGCGTGGGACTAGCGGGAGTAGACGATACGCAGTATTTT.

The sample holds many counts of this clonotype. The rearrangement uses TRBV18 and TRBJ1-2, with 9 bases fitting TRBD1. V shed 3 bases and J 7 bases; nucleotides not matched to a gene: 6. Germline-derived CDR1 and CDR2 are KGHSH and LQKENI. The CDR3 runs 14 residues. CDR3 nucleotides: TGTGCCAGCTCACCCCTGGACAGGGGCGCTGGCTACACCTTC. It translates to CASSPLDRGAGYTF.

This clonotype occurred once. This chain links TRBV19 with TRBJ2-1, with D maybe TRBD2 (5 bases). This CDR3 is built from 17 residues. Germline CDR1 is LNHDA and CDR2 is SQIVND (reference sequence). Trimming took 6 bases from V and 0 from J, leaving 18 bases between them. CDR3 residues: CASSRLNVGSSYNEQFF. CDR3 coding DNA: TGTGCCAGTAGCCGACTGAATGTGGGGAGCTCCTACAATGAGCAGTTCTTC. The full variable domain, its missing parts supplied by reference TRBV19 and TRBJ2-1, is DGGITQSPKYLFRKEGQNVTLSCEQNLNHDAMYWYRQDPGQGLRLIYYSQIVNDFQKGDIAEGYSVSREKKESFPLTVTSAQKNPTAFYLCASSRLNVGSSYNEQFFGPGTRLTVL.

This clonotype was counted at least ten times. This chain links TRBV7-2 with TRBJ2-5; 9 bases are a match to TRBD1. The CDR3 totals 15 residues. From germline, CDR1 is SGHTA and CDR2 FQGNSA. V dropped 5 bases and J dropped 4; count of bases not matched to a gene: 8. The CDR3 sequence: CASSPRGQGGETQYF. The CDR3, as DNA: TGTGCCAGCAGCCCAAGGGGACAGGGAGGAGAGACCCAGTACTTC.

This clonotype has at least ten counts. The chain recombines TRBV6-6 with TRBJ2-5; TRBD2 aligns across 8 bases. The CDR3 loop spans 14 amino acids. The J segment lost 0 bases and the V segment lost 6 bases, leaving 3 bases of the junction unmatched. CDR1 is MNHNY and CDR2 is SVGAGI in the germline V gene (reference sequence). CDR3 amino acids: CASSGSGNQETQYF. The CDR3 bases are TGTGCCAGCAGCGGTAGCGGGAACCAAGAGACCCAGTACTTC.

The chain couples TRBV4-2 to TRBJ2-3; maybe TRBD1 (5 bases). V was pared by 1 base and J by 3 bases, with 14 bases between. The CDR3 runs 16 residues. Germline values: CDR1 LGHNA, CDR2 YNFKEQ. Written as DNA, the CDR3 is TGTGCCAGCAGCCAAGGCGTCAGGGCTGGTACAGATACGCAGTATTTT. Protein: CASSQGVRAGTDTQYF.